This TCR beta chain stems from a study of CD8 T cell repertoires and HIV-1 epitope variants (dated by TCRdb to about 2020). Background on the whole study: In separate culture wells, T cells were stimulated with each of twenty-five peptides that represented autologous and known Gag and Nef epitope variants. T cells were enriched using the EasySep Human T Cell Enrichment Kit and were co-cultured with equal numbers of autologous T cell-negative cells serving as antigen-presenting cells. Cultures were maintained for approximately eleven days in IMDM with gentamicin, and half-media changes adding IL-2, IL-7 and IL-15 were performed on days 3 and 7. Running each culture condition in triplicate, except for one peptide done in duplicate, gave a total of about 75 T cell cultures. An aliquot of 1M T cells was saved as an uncultured baseline condition, separate from the 75 to 100 T cell cultures. The epitopes tested were three Gag epitope families plus Nef HW9 and YT9. Control conditions included a CMV, EBV and flu peptide pool, the Ebola AY9 epitope as negative control, and a no-peptide well. What the authors observed across the whole study: Eight to ten antigen-specific TCR beta clonotypes were identified, and 5 or 6 of them appeared cross-reactive for autologous or known escape epitope variants. Several clonotypes recognized the Nef KF9 family and one clonotype recognized the HW9 family, while no responses to the TAALDMSHF plasma variant were seen. The assay could identify only TCR beta chains and pointed to proliferation in response to antigen, not to T cell function or cytokine profile.

The immunoSEQ platform was used to sequence TCR beta CDR3 regions at survey depth. The QIAamp DNA micro kit was used to extract genomic DNA from every cultured and uncultured CD8+ T cell population. The study's processing was this. Samples with fewer than 5,000 productive reads were excluded, which removed about 7% of the roughly 75 HIV peptide-stimulated cultures. A MANAFEST web app trimmed sequences to CDR3 and removed nonproductive sequences, CDR3s under 5 amino acids, and those not starting C or ending F/W. Antigen-specific clonotypes had to expand in at least 2 of 3 replicates versus no-peptide control at FDR 0.01, only within one epitope family. In addition, a specific clonotype needed a frequency at least fivefold higher than in wells stimulated with peptides from other epitope families. TCRdb carries this immuneACCESS record with in-frame sequences only. Its versions omit some clonotypes, under half of them owing to an unresolved V gene in the studies checked, with the rest unexplained. V and J calls and clone size are given by that table; D and trimming were obtained from the DNA. The sample includes under 3,000 clones, with about 68% observed a single time. The ten largest clones take up roughly two fifths of the sample.

The EasySep Human CD8+ T Cell Enrichment Kit was used on day 10 to isolate CD8+ T cells from every culture. Including the terminal cysteine and phenylalanine, the CDR3 comprises 13 residues. Of all the DNA, just the CDR3 is kept, 39 bases in frame from base 1. Sequences LNHDA (CDR1) and SQIVND (CDR2) are obtained from the germline V gene (reference sequence). Between the V and J ends, shortened by 4 bases and 7 bases respectively, the junction contains 13 bases. This clone occurred a few times. Its binding antigen is unknown. No qualities accompany the bases; no much larger clone lies one base away. The sequence came from a male donor with HIV. The chain uses TRBV19 and TRBJ1-1; the D gene remains uncertain. Material for sequencing was cultured CD8+ T cells derived from PBMCs. The CDR3 region: CASSRVVWDEAFF. The nucleotides are TGTGCCAGTAGTAGAGTGGTCTGGGATGAAGCTTTCTTT. With the rest looked up from the reference TRBV19 and TRBJ1-1 genes rather than sequenced, the full variable domain is DGGITQSPKYLFRKEGQNVTLSCEQNLNHDAMYWYRQDPGQGLRLIYYSQIVNDFQKGDIAEGYSVSREKKESFPLTVTSAQKNPTAFYLCASSRVVWDEAFFGQGTRLTVV.